Below, 4 T cell receptor beta chains from the same sample are listed, as sequenced in a study of control samples from healthy donors and cancer patients. TCRdb's copy holds only in-frame clones and misses some; the assay was immunoSEQ multiplex PCR. The sample lists 95,000 to 100,000 clones, almost 85% occurring once. The specimen sequenced was blood. Receptors were obtained from a man aged 55 to 69 in good health.

The V and J genes are TRBV2 and TRBJ2-5; D is perhaps TRBD1 (6 bases). Deletions cut 7 bases from V and 1 base from J, with 10 bases between. The CDR3 extends over 13 amino acids. Germline values: CDR1 SNHLY, CDR2 FYNNEI. CDR3 sequence (DNA): TGTGCCAGCAACCCAGGGGCCCAAGAGACCCAGTACTTC. Its protein is CASNPGAQETQYF.

The chain is built from TRBV25-1 and TRBJ2-7; 9 nucleotides match TRBD2. The V gene's germline CDR1 is MGHDK and CDR2 SYGVNS. The junction had 15 bases not matched to a gene; V was cut back by 3 bases and J by 6 bases. This CDR3 has 17 amino acids. The CDR3 sequence: CASSETSGTPLGTEQYF. The DNA of the CDR3 is TGTGCCAGCAGTGAGACTAGCGGAACTCCCCTGGGAACCGAGCAGTACTTC.

The rearrangement uses TRBV18 and TRBJ2-3; 8 nucleotides line up with TRBD2. This CDR3 is built from 17 residues. Germline CDR1 reads KGHSH; CDR2 reads LQKENI. Trimming cost V 2 bases and J 0 bases; bases outside gene matches: 7. The CDR3 sequence is CASSPAQAGASTDTQYF. DNA of the CDR3: TGTGCCAGCTCACCAGCTCAAGCGGGGGCTAGCACAGATACGCAGTATTTT.

This chain joins TRBV27 and TRBJ2-7; 8 bases fit TRBD2. The V gene's germline CDR1 is MNHEY and CDR2 SMNVEV (reference sequence). The CDR3 is made up of 14 amino acids. With V trimmed by 5 bases and J by 3 bases, 6 bases remained unmatched. In DNA form, the CDR3 reads TGTGCCAGCAGTCCAGCGGGGGACTTCTACGAGCAGTACTTC. Translating it yields CASSPAGDFYEQYF.